The 29 T cell receptor beta chains below come from one sample, sequenced in a study of identical twins. TCRdb reprocessed the 5' RACE reads via MiXCR and lists one record per CDR3 protein. The table shows about 160,000 distinct CDR3 sequences, with roughly 3.5% occurring only once. The specimen was memory T cells sorted from blood. All receptors derive from a man younger than 35 in good health.

This clonotype was found a few times. The V gene is TRBV30, the J gene TRBJ1-1, with 7 bases aligning to TRBD1. Germline CDR1 is GTSNPN and CDR2 is SVGIG (reference sequence). Trimming cost V 4 bases and J 1 base; bases outside gene matches: 12. This CDR3 has 16 amino acids. The DNA of the CDR3 is TGTGCCTGGAACCGGGACAGAATGCTCGAGAACACTGAAGCTTTCTTT. Its translation is CAWNRDRMLENTEAFF.

This clonotype was counted many times. J is TRBJ1-6 and V is TRBV14; no firm D call. CDR1 SGHDN and CDR2 FVKESK come from the germline V gene. The V and J ends lost 2 bases and 7 bases respectively, with 6 bases between them. The CDR3 contains 13 residues. The CDR3 loop is CASSQYRNSPLHF. The CDR3 region has the DNA TGTGCCAGCAGCCAATATAGGAATTCACCCCTCCACTTT.

This clonotype was observed at least ten times. This sequence joins TRBV20-1 and TRBJ1-1; TRBD1 might be the D (6 bases). The CDR3 has 15 residues. Germline CDR1 and CDR2: DFQATT and SNEGSKA (reference sequence). The V end lost 0 bases, the J end lost 5 bases, and 16 bases lay between the germline ends. CDR3 sequence reads: CSARDSGAGGTEAFF. For the CDR3, the DNA is TGCAGTGCTAGAGATTCGGGGGCAGGTGGGACTGAAGCTTTCTTT.

This clonotype appeared many times. This sequence joins TRBV20-1 and TRBJ2-1; weak D call: TRBD2 (6 bases). The length of the CDR3 is 15 residues. Trimming removed 0 bases from V and 0 bases from J, with 9 bases in between. The germline V gene encodes CDR1 DFQATT and CDR2 SNEGSKA (reference sequence). The CDR3 here is CSARERGDSYNEQFF. DNA for the CDR3: TGCAGTGCTAGAGAGCGGGGAGACTCCTACAATGAGCAGTTCTTC.

There are many counts of this clonotype. J is TRBJ2-5 and V is TRBV24-1; TRBD1 matches 7 bases. Losses at the gene ends were 5 bases for V and 5 bases for J; bases not matched to a gene: 4. Germline CDR1 and CDR2: KGHDR and SFDVKD. This CDR3 spans 13 amino acids. The CDR3 DNA is TGTGCCACCAGTGCCTGGACAGGCGAGACCCAGTACTTC. This codes for CATSAWTGETQYF.

There are many counts of this clonotype. The chain recombines TRBV27 with TRBJ1-6, with 10 bases fitting TRBD1. The CDR3 contains 15 residues. J lost 9 bases, V lost 6 bases, and 8 bases had no gene match. Per germline, CDR1 MNHEY and CDR2 SMNVEV (reference sequence). CDR3 bases: TGTGCCAGCAGGCCTCAAGGACAGGGGGGTTCACCCCTCCACTTT. Amino acid sequence: CASRPQGQGGSPLHF.

This clonotype was seen at least ten times. This sequence joins TRBV7-9 and TRBJ2-7; D is uncertain. The germline CDR1 and CDR2 sequences are SEHNR and FQNEAQ (reference sequence). Trimming shortened V by 5 bases and J by 7 bases, and 15 bases separated the two germline ends. The CDR3 length is 13 residues. The CDR3 loop reads CASSPSLGKEQYV. The CDR3 DNA sequence: TGTGCCAGCAGCCCCAGCCTGGGAAAGGAGCAGTACGTC.

This clonotype has ten or more counts. This chain joins TRBV5-1 and TRBJ2-1; 7 bases align to TRBD1. CDR3 size: 15 residues. Germline V CDR1 and CDR2: SGHRS, YFSETQ. V was pared by 4 bases and J by 3 bases, with 7 bases of the junction left unmatched. In nucleotides, the CDR3 is TGCGCCAGCAGCCGCGCCGGGACAGACTACAATGAGCAGTTCTTC. It specifies CASSRAGTDYNEQFF.

This clonotype has a count of ten or more. The genes are TRBV7-3 and TRBJ2-5; 7 bases fit TRBD1. Germline V CDR1 and CDR2: SGHTA, FQGTGA. Trimming cost V 2 bases and J 2 bases; bases outside gene matches: 5. This CDR3 region has 15 residues. The CDR3 DNA sequence: TGTGCCAGCAGCTTACTCGGGGACAGACAAGAGACCCAGTACTTC. It is translated as CASSLLGDRQETQYF.

The table lists this clonotype with many counts. The rearrangement uses TRBV5-4 and TRBJ2-5, with 13 bases lining up with TRBD2. Per germline, CDR1 SGHNT and CDR2 YYREEE (reference sequence). The CDR3 is 16 amino acids. The J segment lost 4 bases and the V segment lost 3 bases, leaving 6 bases of the junction unmatched. In DNA form, the CDR3 reads TGTGCCAGCAGCTCTCGGACTAGCGGGAGATCAGAGACCCAGTACTTC. It codes for CASSSRTSGRSETQYF.

In this sample, this clonotype turned up once. The rearrangement links TRBV15 to TRBJ2-1, with 8 bases matching TRBD2. The ends lost 3 bases at V and 5 bases at J; junction bases unmatched: 9. This CDR3 contains 16 residues. Germline CDR1 reads LNHNV; CDR2 reads YYDKDF (reference sequence). This CDR3 is CATSRRRRTSNNEQFF. For the CDR3, the DNA is TGTGCCACCAGCAGGCGGAGGAGGACTAGCAACAATGAGCAGTTCTTC.

This clonotype occurred a few times. The V and J genes are TRBV7-2 and TRBJ1-2; D is uncertain. V lost 4 bases to trimming and J lost 8 bases, with 8 bases between them. The CDR3 runs 11 residues. The V gene's germline CDR1 is SGHTA and CDR2 FQGNSA. CDR3 amino acids: CASSSGGGYTF. DNA for the CDR3: TGTGCCAGCAGCTCCGGAGGGGGCTACACCTTC.

The V and J genes are TRBV30 and TRBJ1-2, with a tentative D call TRBD1 (5 bases). Trimming left V 5 bases short and J 8 bases short, with 18 bases between. Germline CDR1 is GTSNPN and CDR2 is SVGIG (reference sequence). The CDR3 covers 13 residues. Here the CDR3 DNA reads TGTGCCTGGCGCAAAGCAGGGTTCCGGGGCTACACCTTC. Its protein product is CAWRKAGFRGYTF.

The chain combines TRBV2 with TRBJ2-1; 9 bases fit TRBD2. This CDR3 has 16 amino acids. Germline V CDR1 and CDR2: SNHLY, FYNNEI. V was clipped by 0 bases and J by 9 bases; unmatched bases: 9. The CDR3 DNA follows: TGTGCCAGCAGTGAAGCGCGGGGGGGGCCAGGGAGTGAGCAGTTCTTC. Its protein is CASSEARGGPGSEQFF. Together with reference TRBV2 and TRBJ2-1, the CDR3 gives the full variable domain: EPEVTQTPSHQVTQMGQEVILRCVPISNHLYFYWYRQILGQKVEFLVSFYNNEISEKSEIFDDQFSVERPDGSNFTLKIRSTKLEDSAMYFCASSEARGGPGSEQFFGPGTRLTVL.

This clonotype was observed a handful of times. The chain joins TRBV25-1 to TRBJ1-2, with D possibly TRBD1 on 5 matching bases. This CDR3 comprises 16 residues. V shed 2 bases and J shed 3 bases, with 16 bases lying between them. Looked up from germline, CDR1 is MGHDK and CDR2 is SYGVNS. The DNA for the CDR3 is TGTGCCAGCAGTGAAGTCCGCCAGGGTGGGCACTATGGCTACACCTTC. It is translated as CASSEVRQGGHYGYTF.

This sequence joins TRBV5-6 and TRBJ1-1, with D perhaps matching TRBD1 (5 bases). The germline V and J ends were trimmed by 0 bases and 1 base, with 16 bases remaining between them. The CDR3 is 17 amino acids. Germline loops: CDR1 SGHDT, CDR2 YYEEEE. CDR3 sequence reads: CASSLGRERKGNTEAFF. The DNA of the CDR3 is TGTGCCAGCAGCTTGGGCAGGGAAAGGAAGGGGAACACTGAAGCTTTCTTT.

This sequence joins TRBV20-1 and TRBJ2-1; D is perhaps TRBD2 (6 bases). The CDR3 runs 14 residues. From germline, CDR1 is DFQATT and CDR2 SNEGSKA (reference sequence). V was trimmed by 4 bases and J by 6 bases, leaving 16 bases between them. In nucleotides, the CDR3 is TGCAGTGCTATAGCGGAGAGGCCCCCCAATGAGCAGTTCTTC. Amino acids: CSAIAERPPNEQFF.

Regarding this clonotype: A much larger clone is a single base away; this may be a read error. The chain joins TRBV19 to TRBJ2-1; 8 nucleotides match TRBD2. This CDR3 is 14 amino acids long. After removal of 2 bases from V and 6 bases from J, the junction contained 3 bases not matched to a gene. CDR1 LNHDA and CDR2 SQIVND come from the germline V gene (reference sequence). CDR3 residues: CASSISGGRNEQFF. DNA for the CDR3: TGTGCCAGTAGTATATCGGGAGGGCGCAATGAGCAGTTCTTC. The full variable domain, completed using reference TRBV19 and TRBJ2-1, is DGGITQSPKYLFRKEGQNVTLSCEQNLNHDAMYWYRQDPGQGLRLIYYSQIVNDFQKGDIAEGYSVSREKKESFPLTVTSAQKNPTAFYLCASSISGGRNEQFFGPGTRLTVL.

Turning to this clonotype: A much larger clone lies one base from this, so it may be a read error. This chain connects TRBV7-6 to TRBJ2-5, with 7 bases lining up with TRBD1. The CDR3 contains 14 residues. Germline-derived CDR1 and CDR2 are SGHVS and FNYEAQ. CDR3 in DNA: TGTGCCAGCAACCTTAGGGGGCGCAAAGAGTCCCAGTACTTC. Translated: CASNLRGRKESQYF.

This clonotype was found many times. The chain recombines TRBV12-3 or TRBV12-4 with TRBJ2-2, with TRBD2 as a possible D gene (5 bases). Trimming pared 1 base from V and 6 bases from J, leaving 9 bases between. CDR3 length: 14 residues. The CDR3 spells CASSLGGSAGELFF. Here the CDR3 DNA reads TGTGCCAGCAGTTTAGGCGGGTCGGCCGGGGAGCTGTTTTTT.

This clonotype was seen many times. The chain uses TRBV5-5 and TRBJ2-7, with 8 nucleotides matching TRBD1. V lost 5 bases to trimming and J lost 4 bases; unmatched junction nucleotides: 11. This CDR3 has 15 residues. Germline lookup yields CDR1 SGHKS and CDR2 YYEKEE (reference sequence). The CDR3 nucleotides are TGTGCCAGCAGTTCAGGGGGCGCCGGGATGTACGAGCAGTACTTC. This sequence encodes CASSSGGAGMYEQYF.

This clonotype was seen ten or more times. This chain uses TRBV5-1 with TRBJ2-2; TRBD1 is a possible D gene (6 bases). The CDR3 totals 16 residues. Trimming took off 2 bases at V and 4 bases at J, with 15 bases between the two ends. Per germline, CDR1 SGHRS and CDR2 YFSETQ. CDR3 nucleotides: TGCGCCAGCAGCTTCCGGCAGGGGTTAGGCACCGGGGAGCTGTTTTTT. Its protein is CASSFRQGLGTGELFF. The full variable domain, its missing parts supplied by reference TRBV5-1 and TRBJ2-2, is KAGVTQTPRYLIKTRGQQVTLSCSPISGHRSVSWYQQTPGQGLQFLFEYFSETQRNKGNFPGRFSGRQFSNSRSEMNVSTLELGDSALYLCASSFRQGLGTGELFFGEGSRLTVL.

This clonotype was seen at least ten times. The chain carries TRBV20-1 and TRBJ1-6; D remains ambiguous. This CDR3 region has 13 residues. The germline V gene has CDR1 DFQATT and CDR2 SNEGSKA (reference sequence). V was shortened by 3 bases and J by 8 bases, with 11 bases between the two germline ends. The CDR3, as DNA: TGCAGTGCTAGGACGAATCAGCATTCACCCCTCCACTTT. Translating gives CSARTNQHSPLHF.

This clonotype was observed a few times. This chain connects TRBV7-8 to TRBJ2-2; D unclear. V shed 1 base and J shed 9 bases, with 6 bases lying between them. The CDR3 covers 12 residues. Per the germline V gene, CDR1 is SGHVS and CDR2 is FQNEAQ. Here the CDR3 reads CASSLDGRELFF. The DNA of the CDR3 is TGTGCCAGCAGCTTAGACGGGCGGGAGCTGTTTTTT.

This clonotype was picked up many times. This chain uses TRBV29-1 with TRBJ1-1; no clear D gene. Germline V lookup: CDR1 SQVTM, CDR2 ANQGSEA. The CDR3 totals 11 residues. V was pared by 7 bases and J by 7 bases, with 13 bases between. CDR3 sequence: CSAGDRDEAFF. In DNA form, the CDR3 reads TGCAGCGCTGGGGATCGGGATGAAGCTTTCTTT.

The genes are TRBV5-1 and TRBJ1-4; TRBD1 might be the D (5 bases). The V gene lost 4 bases and the J gene lost 5 bases, with 12 bases spanning the gap. The germline V gene encodes CDR1 SGHRS and CDR2 YFSETQ. This CDR3 comprises 14 residues. CDR3 DNA sequence: TGCGCCAGCAGCGTCCGGGGGGAAAATGAAAAACTGTTTTTT. Its translation: CASSVRGENEKLFF.

This clonotype has at least ten counts. V and J are TRBV20-1 and TRBJ2-3; tentative D call: TRBD2 (5 bases). Deletions cut 1 base from V and 7 bases from J, with 15 bases between. Germline lookup yields CDR1 DFQATT and CDR2 SNEGSKA (reference sequence). The CDR3 length is 14 residues. CDR3 sequence reads: CSARGSGGSYTQYF. The CDR3 DNA reads as TGCAGTGCTAGAGGAAGCGGAGGCTCCTATACGCAGTATTTT.

This clonotype was recorded at least ten times. V is TRBV27 and J is TRBJ1-2, with a possible D match to TRBD1 (5 bases). Trimming left V 5 bases short and J 3 bases short, with 10 bases between. The CDR3 consists of 13 residues. From germline, CDR1 is MNHEY and CDR2 SMNVEV (reference sequence). CDR3 in amino acids: CASSGGGDYGYTF. For the CDR3, the DNA is TGTGCCAGCAGTGGCGGGGGGGACTATGGCTACACCTTC.

This clonotype was counted ten times or more. The chain uses TRBV12-3 or TRBV12-4 and TRBJ2-2, with a possible D match to TRBD2 (6 bases). The CDR3 loop spans 16 amino acids. Trimming took 5 bases from V and 4 from J, leaving 17 bases between them. Here the CDR3 DNA reads TGTGCCAGCAGTCCCCCTATGAGGAGGGCCACCGGGGAGCTGTTTTTT. It encodes CASSPPMRRATGELFF.